A single sample is the source of the 26 T cell receptor beta chains below, sequenced in a study of blood T cell repertoires in COVID-19. Sequencing used immunoSEQ multiplex PCR; TCRdb keeps in-frame clones, though not all of them. The sample includes roughly 200,000 clones, around four fifths seen only once; the top ten take about 10%. Sequenced material: peripheral blood. The origin of the receptors is a woman of 80 years or more with COVID-19, enrolled during active disease.

V is TRBV7-8 and J is TRBJ1-4; D is unclear. The V gene's germline CDR1 is SGHVS and CDR2 FQNEAQ. This CDR3 has 16 residues. With 0 bases removed from V and 0 bases from J, the gap between germline ends came to 8 bases. In DNA form, the CDR3 reads TGTGCCAGCAGCTTAGCAATCGGAGCAACTAATGAAAAACTGTTTTTT. Protein: CASSLAIGATNEKLFF. Filled out from reference TRBV7-8 and TRBJ1-4, the complete variable domain reads GAGVSQSPRYKVAKRGQDVALRCDPISGHVSLFWYQQALGQGPEFLTYFQNEAQLDKSGLPSDRFFAERPEGSVSTLKIQRTQQEDSAVYLCASSLAIGATNEKLFFGSGTQLSVL.

The rearrangement uses TRBV18 and TRBJ2-5; D not certain. The germline gives CDR1 KGHSH, CDR2 LQKENI. Trimming removed 3 bases at V and 2 bases at J, with 7 bases between. The CDR3 spans 13 residues. The CDR3 nucleotides read TGTGCCAGCTCACCTATCAGGCAAGAGACCCAGTACTTC. As protein: CASSPIRQETQYF. Together with reference TRBV18 and TRBJ2-5, the CDR3 gives the full variable domain: NAGVMQNPRHLVRRRGQEARLRCSPMKGHSHVYWYRQLPEEGLKFMVYLQKENIIDESGMPKERFSAEFPKEGPSILRIQQVVRGDSAAYFCASSPIRQETQYFGPGTRLLVL.

This clone came up a few times. The chain is built from TRBV7-6 and TRBJ2-5, with 8 bases aligning to TRBD1. CDR3 length equals 12 residues. CDR1 is SGHVS and CDR2 is FNYEAQ in the germline V gene. The J segment lost 13 bases and the V segment lost 1 base, leaving 5 bases of the junction unmatched. CDR3 loop: CASSLVTGERYF. The CDR3 DNA sequence: TGTGCCAGCAGCTTAGTGACAGGGGAACGGTACTTC.

This clone has just one count. This chain uses TRBV5-1 with TRBJ1-1; weak D call: TRBD1 (6 bases). The CDR3 has 15 residues. Germline CDR1 is SGHRS and CDR2 is YFSETQ. Trimming pared 4 bases from V and 4 bases from J, leaving 17 bases between. CDR3 in DNA: TGCGCCAGCAGCCCAGGACAGACTTTGGGCACTGAAGCTTTCTTT. As protein: CASSPGQTLGTEAFF. Based on the CDR3 plus reference TRBV5-1 and TRBJ1-1, the full variable domain is KAGVTQTPRYLIKTRGQQVTLSCSPISGHRSVSWYQQTPGQGLQFLFEYFSETQRNKGNFPGRFSGRQFSNSRSEMNVSTLELGDSALYLCASSPGQTLGTEAFFGQGTRLTVV.

The chain employs TRBV6-5 and TRBJ1-4, with 7 positions matching TRBD1. The germline V gene encodes CDR1 MNHEY and CDR2 SVGAGI. The CDR3 is 15 amino acids. With V trimmed by 0 bases and J by 10 bases, 8 bases remained unmatched. In DNA form, the CDR3 reads TGTGCCAGCAGTTACTCGGAACAGGGGAGCCGAAAACTGTTTTTT. It encodes CASSYSEQGSRKLFF.

This clone was recorded a few times. The chain links TRBV29-1 to TRBJ2-6; perhaps TRBD1 as D (5 bases). Trimming stripped 5 bases from V and 4 bases from J, with 15 bases between. CDR3 length equals 15 residues. Germline V lookup: CDR1 SQVTM, CDR2 ANQGSEA. CDR3 nucleotide sequence: TGCAGCGTTAACACCCAGGGAAACGGGGCCAACGTCCTGACTTTC. Its translation is CSVNTQGNGANVLTF.

This sequence joins TRBV10-2 and TRBJ2-3; TRBD1 is a possible D gene (6 bases). Germline assignment: CDR1 WSHSY and CDR2 SAAADI. V lost 6 bases and J 4 bases, leaving 11 bases between the germline ends. This CDR3 has 13 amino acids. CDR3 sequence (DNA): TGCGCCAGCAGGGACCCAGGGGCAGATACGCAGTATTTT. It is translated as CASRDPGADTQYF.

This chain connects TRBV7-9 to TRBJ2-1; 7 positions agree with TRBD1. The V segment lost 0 bases and the J segment 5 bases; nucleotides outside the gene matches: 7. This CDR3 is 16 amino acids long. Germline loops: CDR1 SEHNR, CDR2 FQNEAQ (reference sequence). The CDR3 DNA follows: TGTGCCAGCAGCTTAGCCTGGCCAGGGGGACACAATGAGCAGTTCTTC. Amino acid sequence: CASSLAWPGGHNEQFF.

The chain recombines TRBV27 with TRBJ2-3, with 7 nucleotides matching TRBD1. This CDR3 region has 13 residues. J lost 4 bases, V lost 6 bases, and 4 bases had no gene match. Germline values: CDR1 MNHEY, CDR2 SMNVEV (reference sequence). As DNA, the CDR3 is TGTGCCAGCAGGCCTACAGGGGCAGATACGCAGTATTTT. Amino acids: CASRPTGADTQYF.

This clone showed up just once. This chain uses TRBV3-1 (or the pseudogene TRBV3-2) with TRBJ1-2; tentatively, D is TRBD1 (6 bases). Deletions cut 0 bases from V and 2 bases from J, with 25 bases between. In germline, CDR1 is LGHDT, CDR2 YNNKEL (reference sequence). The CDR3 has 20 amino acids. The chain's CDR3 is CASSQDLFRRGSGGNYGYTF. CDR3 nucleotide sequence: TGTGCCAGCAGCCAAGATCTTTTTAGAAGGGGGTCGGGTGGAAACTATGGCTACACCTTC.

V usage is TRBV5-1 and J usage is TRBJ2-5, with no clear D. The CDR3 is made up of 13 amino acids. Per the germline V gene, CDR1 is SGHRS and CDR2 is YFSETQ. Trimming removed 0 bases at V and 5 bases at J, with 8 bases between. The CDR3 nucleotides read TGCGCCAGCAGCTTGGGGGCATTGGAGACCCAGTACTTC. Amino acids: CASSLGALETQYF. Using reference TRBV5-1 and TRBJ2-5 for the parts outside the CDR3, the full variable domain is KAGVTQTPRYLIKTRGQQVTLSCSPISGHRSVSWYQQTPGQGLQFLFEYFSETQRNKGNFPGRFSGRQFSNSRSEMNVSTLELGDSALYLCASSLGALETQYFGPGTRLLVL.

The gene calls are TRBV5-4 and TRBJ2-3; possibly TRBD1 for D (5 bases). CDR1 is SGHNT and CDR2 is YYREEE in the germline V gene (reference sequence). The CDR3 spans 15 residues. The V end lost 4 bases, the J end lost 0 bases, and 12 bases lay between the germline ends. CDR3 amino acids: CASSDPTASTDTQYF. The CDR3 bases are TGTGCCAGCAGCGACCCGACAGCTAGCACAGATACGCAGTATTTT.

This chain connects TRBV10-3 to TRBJ2-2; TRBD1 might be the D (6 bases). Trimming removed 4 bases from V and 3 bases from J, with 21 bases in between. The CDR3 contains 18 residues. The germline V gene encodes CDR1 ENHRY and CDR2 SYGVKD. The CDR3 loop is CAISGSLVQGRYTGELFF. CDR3 in DNA: TGTGCCATCAGTGGGTCCCTGGTACAGGGTCGGTACACCGGGGAGCTGTTTTTT.

This clone has only one observation. The CDR3 DNA reads as TGTGCCAGCAGTCAGGACAGGGGCCATCTCTACGAGCAGTACGTC. Translating gives CASSQDRGHLYEQYV. The chain carries TRBV6-5 and TRBJ2-7, with TRBD1 matching 9 bases. Germline V lookup: CDR1 MNHEY, CDR2 SVGAGI. This CDR3 contains 15 residues. With V trimmed by 5 bases and J by 3 bases, 8 bases remained unmatched.

This chain links TRBV7-2 with TRBJ2-3, with TRBD2 matching 8 bases. CDR1 and CDR2 (germline): SGHTA, FQGNSA. The J segment lost 2 bases and the V segment lost 3 bases, leaving 4 bases of the junction unmatched. The CDR3 extends over 15 amino acids. The CDR3 spells CASSFQRGNTDTQYF. The CDR3 DNA sequence: TGTGCCAGCAGCTTCCAGCGGGGGAACACAGATACGCAGTATTTT.

This chain uses TRBV5-5 with TRBJ1-2, with a weak D call TRBD1 (6 bases). This CDR3 is 15 amino acids long. Trimming took off 0 bases at V and 2 bases at J, with 11 bases between the two ends. The germline V gene encodes CDR1 SGHKS and CDR2 YYEKEE (reference sequence). CDR3 in amino acids: CASSLAVQGNYGYTF. CDR3 in DNA: TGTGCCAGCAGCTTGGCAGTTCAGGGGAACTATGGCTACACCTTC. Variable domain in full (rest from reference TRBV5-5 and TRBJ1-2): DAGVTQSPTHLIKTRGQQVTLRCSPISGHKSVSWYQQVLGQGPQFIFQYYEKEERGRGNFPDRFSARQFPNYSSELNVNALLLGDSALYLCASSLAVQGNYGYTFGSGTRLTVV.

The rearrangement uses TRBV28 and TRBJ2-7; weak D call: TRBD1 (5 bases). Germline CDR1 reads MDHEN; CDR2 reads SYDVKM. V shed 6 bases and J shed 4 bases, with 10 bases lying between them. The CDR3 is 12 amino acids. The CDR3 loop reads CASSQTVYEQYF. The CDR3 nucleotides are TGTGCCAGCAGCCAGACAGTTTACGAGCAGTACTTC.

This chain connects TRBV12-3 or TRBV12-4 to TRBJ1-5; D may be TRBD1 (6 bases). This CDR3 is built from 13 residues. Trimming removed 7 bases at V and 5 bases at J, with 12 bases between. The CDR3 sequence is CASKLGQHQPQHF. DNA of the CDR3: TGTGCCAGCAAACTCGGACAGCATCAGCCCCAGCATTTT.

CDR3 in amino acids: CASSTGTQATNEKLFF. CDR3 coding DNA: TGTGCCAGCAGCACCGGGACACAAGCAACTAATGAAAAACTGTTTTTT. The gene calls are TRBV9 and TRBJ1-4; D might be TRBD1 (6 bases). Germline CDR1 and CDR2: SGDLS and YYNGEE. The CDR3 is made up of 16 amino acids. V was shortened by 4 bases and J by 0 bases, with 13 bases between the two germline ends. Combining the CDR3 with reference TRBV9 and TRBJ1-4 gives the whole variable domain DSGVTQTPKHLITATGQRVTLRCSPRSGDLSVYWYQQSLDQGLQFLIQYYNGEERAKGNILERFSAQQFPDLHSELNLSSLELGDSALYFCASSTGTQATNEKLFFGSGTQLSVL.

The chain links TRBV3-1 (or the pseudogene TRBV3-2) to TRBJ1-5, with TRBD1 as a possible D gene (5 bases). The CDR3 has 16 amino acids. The germline V gene has CDR1 LGHDT and CDR2 YNNKEL (reference sequence). The ends were cut back, 0 bases at V and 5 bases at J, with 14 bases in the middle. CDR3 protein: CASSQDMSQGDQPQHF. The DNA of the CDR3 is TGTGCCAGCAGCCAAGATATGAGCCAGGGTGATCAGCCCCAGCATTTT.

The CDR3 sequence is CASSIAEVWVNEQFF. The CDR3 DNA sequence: TGTGCCAGTAGTATAGCTGAGGTTTGGGTAAATGAGCAGTTCTTC. V is TRBV19 and J is TRBJ2-1; D unresolved. Trimming pared 1 base from V and 7 bases from J, leaving 14 bases between. The CDR3 extends over 15 amino acids. CDR1 is LNHDA and CDR2 is SQIVND in the germline V gene (reference sequence).

The chain carries TRBV7-3 and TRBJ2-3; 11 bases are a match to TRBD2. Germline trimming cut 3 bases from V and 1 base from J; bases unmatched to any gene: 0. Germline V gene sequence: CDR1 SGHTA, CDR2 FQGTGA. The CDR3 has 15 residues. In DNA, the CDR3 is TGTGCCAGCAGCTTGGGACTAGCGGGCACAGATACGCAGTATTTT. As protein: CASSLGLAGTDTQYF. Combining the CDR3 with reference TRBV7-3 and TRBJ2-3 gives the whole variable domain GAGVSQTPSNKVTEKGKYVELRCDPISGHTALYWYRQSLGQGPEFLIYFQGTGAADDSGLPNDRFFAVRPEGSVSTLKIQRTERGDSAVYLCASSLGLAGTDTQYFGPGTRLTVL.

The J gene is TRBJ1-3, the V gene TRBV15; TRBD1 matches at 8 bases. The germline V gene has CDR1 LNHNV and CDR2 YYDKDF (reference sequence). The CDR3 totals 17 residues. V dropped 0 bases and J dropped 3; count of bases not matched to a gene: 7. CDR3 nucleotide sequence: TGTGCCACCAGCAGAGATTGGGCAGGGGGCATTGGAAACACCATATATTTT. Amino acids: CATSRDWAGGIGNTIYF.

This clone was seen a handful of times. The V gene is TRBV10-2, the J gene TRBJ2-1; 9 bases are a match to TRBD2. With 3 bases clipped from V and 7 bases from J, the junction kept 7 bases outside the gene matches. Looked up from germline, CDR1 is WSHSY and CDR2 is SAAADI. The CDR3 totals 15 residues. CDR3 residues: CASSEGLAGTNEQFF. The CDR3 DNA follows: TGCGCCAGCAGTGAAGGGCTAGCGGGGACAAATGAGCAGTTCTTC.

V gene TRBV5-8 combines with J gene TRBJ1-5; TRBD1 might be the D (5 bases). The germline V and J ends were trimmed by 1 base and 6 bases, with 17 bases remaining between them. CDR1 SGHTS and CDR2 YDEGEE come from the germline V gene. The CDR3 length is 16 residues. The CDR3 bases are TGTGCCAGCAGCTTGCGGTGGCAGGGTATCGGTCAGCCCCAGCATTTT. Protein sequence: CASSLRWQGIGQPQHF.

The chain combines TRBV19 with TRBJ2-1, with TRBD2 matching over 15 bases. Germline trimming cut 10 bases from V and 8 bases from J; bases unmatched to any gene: 3. The germline gives CDR1 LNHDA, CDR2 SQIVND (reference sequence). The length of the CDR3 is 13 residues. CDR3 in DNA: TGTGCCACCGGGACTAGCGGGGGGTATGAGCAGTTCTTC. Translated, it gives CATGTSGGYEQFF.